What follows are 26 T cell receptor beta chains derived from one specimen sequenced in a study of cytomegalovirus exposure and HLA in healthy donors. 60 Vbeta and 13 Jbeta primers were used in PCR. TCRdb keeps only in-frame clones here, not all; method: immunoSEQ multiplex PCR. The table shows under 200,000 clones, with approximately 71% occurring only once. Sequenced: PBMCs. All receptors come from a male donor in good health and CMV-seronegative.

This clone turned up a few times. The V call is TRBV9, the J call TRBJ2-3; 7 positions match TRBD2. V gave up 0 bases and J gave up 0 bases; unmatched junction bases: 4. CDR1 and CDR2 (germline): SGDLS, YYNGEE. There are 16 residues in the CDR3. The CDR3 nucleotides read TGTGCCAGCAGCGTAGGCAAGCGGGAAAGCACAGATACGCAGTATTTT. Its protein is CASSVGKRESTDTQYF.

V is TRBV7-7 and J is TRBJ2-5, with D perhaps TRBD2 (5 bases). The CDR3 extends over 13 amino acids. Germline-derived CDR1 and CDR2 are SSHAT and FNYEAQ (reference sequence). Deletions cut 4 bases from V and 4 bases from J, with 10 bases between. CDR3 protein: CASSSVGRETQYF. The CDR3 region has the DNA TGTGCCAGCAGCTCCGTGGGGAGAGAGACCCAGTACTTC.

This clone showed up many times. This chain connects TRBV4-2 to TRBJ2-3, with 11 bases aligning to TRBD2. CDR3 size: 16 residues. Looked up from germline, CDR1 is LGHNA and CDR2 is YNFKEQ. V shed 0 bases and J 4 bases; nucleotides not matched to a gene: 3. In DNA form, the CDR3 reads TGTGCCAGCAGCCAAGAAGTAGCGGGGGGGCCAGATACGCAGTATTTT. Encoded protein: CASSQEVAGGPDTQYF.

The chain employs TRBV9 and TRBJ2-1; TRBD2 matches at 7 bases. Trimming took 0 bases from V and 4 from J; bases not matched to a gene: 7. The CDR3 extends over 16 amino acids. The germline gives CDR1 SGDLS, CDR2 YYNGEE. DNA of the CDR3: TGTGCCAGCAGCGTAGCGAGCGGGAATCGGTACAATGAGCAGTTCTTC. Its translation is CASSVASGNRYNEQFF.

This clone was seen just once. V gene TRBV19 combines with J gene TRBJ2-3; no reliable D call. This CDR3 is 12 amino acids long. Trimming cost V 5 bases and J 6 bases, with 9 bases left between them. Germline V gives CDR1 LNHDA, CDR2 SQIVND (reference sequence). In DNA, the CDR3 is TGTGCCAGTAGTCAGTCCCTGGATACGCAGTATTTT. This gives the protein CASSQSLDTQYF.

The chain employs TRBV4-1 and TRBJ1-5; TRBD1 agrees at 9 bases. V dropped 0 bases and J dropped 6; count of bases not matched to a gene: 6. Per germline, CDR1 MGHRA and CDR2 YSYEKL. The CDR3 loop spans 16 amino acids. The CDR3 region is CASSQEVGQGSQPQHF. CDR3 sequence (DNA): TGCGCCAGCAGCCAAGAAGTGGGACAGGGAAGTCAGCCCCAGCATTTT.

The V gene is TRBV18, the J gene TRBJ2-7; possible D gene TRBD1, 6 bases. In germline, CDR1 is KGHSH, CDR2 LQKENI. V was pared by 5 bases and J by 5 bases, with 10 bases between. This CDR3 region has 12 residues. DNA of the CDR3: TGTGCCAGCTCAAACAGGGTGGACGAGCAGTACTTC. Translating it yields CASSNRVDEQYF.

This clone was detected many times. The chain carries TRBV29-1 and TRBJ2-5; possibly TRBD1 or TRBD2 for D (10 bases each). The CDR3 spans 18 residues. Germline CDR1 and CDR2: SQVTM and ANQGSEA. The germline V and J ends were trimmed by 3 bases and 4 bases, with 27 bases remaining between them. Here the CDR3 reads CSVEGTGAVAGGLETQYF. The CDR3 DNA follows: TGCAGCGTTGAGGGGACAGGGGCAGTAGCGGGGGGACTAGAGACCCAGTACTTC.

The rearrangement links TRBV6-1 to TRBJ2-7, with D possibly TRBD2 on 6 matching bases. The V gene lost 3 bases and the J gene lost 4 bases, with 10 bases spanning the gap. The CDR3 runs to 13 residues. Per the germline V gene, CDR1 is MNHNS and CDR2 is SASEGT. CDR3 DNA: TGTGCCAGCAGTGACCCGGGGGAGTACGAGCAGTACTTC. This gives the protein CASSDPGEYEQYF.

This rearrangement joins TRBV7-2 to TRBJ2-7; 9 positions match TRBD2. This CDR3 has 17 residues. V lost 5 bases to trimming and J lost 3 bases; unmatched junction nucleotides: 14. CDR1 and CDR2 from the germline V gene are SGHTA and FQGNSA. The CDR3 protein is CASSPQTSGVVFYEQYF. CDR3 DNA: TGTGCCAGCAGCCCGCAGACTAGCGGCGTCGTCTTCTACGAGCAGTACTTC.

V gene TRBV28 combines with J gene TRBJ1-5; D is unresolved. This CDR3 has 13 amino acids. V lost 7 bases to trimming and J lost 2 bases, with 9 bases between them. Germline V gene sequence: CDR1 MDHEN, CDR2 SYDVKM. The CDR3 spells CASNMEGNQPQHF. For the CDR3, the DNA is TGTGCCAGCAACATGGAGGGCAATCAGCCCCAGCATTTT.

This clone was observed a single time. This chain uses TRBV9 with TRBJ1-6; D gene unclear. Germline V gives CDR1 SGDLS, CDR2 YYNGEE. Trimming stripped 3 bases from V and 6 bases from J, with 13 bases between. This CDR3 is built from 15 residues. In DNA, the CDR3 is TGTGCCAGCAGCGAGGTCGGGAGCTTTAATTCACCCCTCCACTTT. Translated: CASSEVGSFNSPLHF.

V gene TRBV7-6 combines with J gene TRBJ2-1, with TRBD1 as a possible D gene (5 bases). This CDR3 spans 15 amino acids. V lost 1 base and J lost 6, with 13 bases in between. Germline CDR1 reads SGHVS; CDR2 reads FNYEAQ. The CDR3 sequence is CASSLVVGHGNEQFF. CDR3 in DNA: TGTGCCAGCAGCTTAGTGGTTGGACACGGCAATGAGCAGTTCTTC.

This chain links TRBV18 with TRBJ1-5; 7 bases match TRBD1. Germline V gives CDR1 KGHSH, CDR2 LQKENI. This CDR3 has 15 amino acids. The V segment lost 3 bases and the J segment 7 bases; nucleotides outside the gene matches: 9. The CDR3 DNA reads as TGTGCCAGCTCACCTGGTGGAGGGGGCGCGCAGCCCCAGCATTTT. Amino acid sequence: CASSPGGGGAQPQHF.

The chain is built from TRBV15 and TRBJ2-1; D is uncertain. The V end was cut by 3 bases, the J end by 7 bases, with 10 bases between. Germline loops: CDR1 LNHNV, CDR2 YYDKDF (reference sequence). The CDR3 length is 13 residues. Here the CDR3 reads CATSRTFGNEQFF. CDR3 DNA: TGTGCCACCAGCAGGACTTTTGGGAATGAGCAGTTCTTC.

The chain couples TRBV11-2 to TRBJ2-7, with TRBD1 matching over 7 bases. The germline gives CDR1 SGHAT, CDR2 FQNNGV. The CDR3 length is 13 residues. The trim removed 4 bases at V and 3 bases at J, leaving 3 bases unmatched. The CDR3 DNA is TGTGCCAGCAGCTCAGGGACAGTCTACGAGCAGTACTTC. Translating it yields CASSSGTVYEQYF.

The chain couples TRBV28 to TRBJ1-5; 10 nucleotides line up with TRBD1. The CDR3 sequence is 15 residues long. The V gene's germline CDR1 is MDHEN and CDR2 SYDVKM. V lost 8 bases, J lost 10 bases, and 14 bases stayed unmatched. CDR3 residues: CASRSGTGVWIPQHF. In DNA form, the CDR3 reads TGTGCCAGCCGTTCTGGGACAGGGGTCTGGATCCCCCAGCATTTT.

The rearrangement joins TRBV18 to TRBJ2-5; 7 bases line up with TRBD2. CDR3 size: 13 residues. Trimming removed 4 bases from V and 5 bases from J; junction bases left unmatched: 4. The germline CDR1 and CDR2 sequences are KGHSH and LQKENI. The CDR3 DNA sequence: TGTGCCAGCTCACGAGGACTAGTTGAGACCCAGTACTTC. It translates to CASSRGLVETQYF.

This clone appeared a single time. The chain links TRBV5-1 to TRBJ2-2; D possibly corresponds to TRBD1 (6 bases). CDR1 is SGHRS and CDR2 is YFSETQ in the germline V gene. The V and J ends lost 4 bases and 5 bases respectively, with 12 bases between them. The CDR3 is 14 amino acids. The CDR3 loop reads CASSLPQGTGELFF. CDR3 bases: TGCGCCAGCAGCCTTCCCCAGGGGACCGGGGAGCTGTTTTTT.

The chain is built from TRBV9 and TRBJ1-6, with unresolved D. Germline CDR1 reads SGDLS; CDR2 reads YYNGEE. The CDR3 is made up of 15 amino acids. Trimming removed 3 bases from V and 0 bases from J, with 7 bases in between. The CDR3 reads CASSERDSYNSPLHF. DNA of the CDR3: TGTGCCAGCAGCGAGCGGGACTCCTATAATTCACCCCTCCACTTT.

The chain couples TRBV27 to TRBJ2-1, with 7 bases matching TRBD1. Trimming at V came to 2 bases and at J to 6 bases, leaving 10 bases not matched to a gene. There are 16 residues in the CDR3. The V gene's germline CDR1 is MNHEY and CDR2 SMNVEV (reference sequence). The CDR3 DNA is TGTGCCAGCAGTTTACGGGACAGAGTAAGGGTCAATGAGCAGTTCTTC. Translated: CASSLRDRVRVNEQFF.

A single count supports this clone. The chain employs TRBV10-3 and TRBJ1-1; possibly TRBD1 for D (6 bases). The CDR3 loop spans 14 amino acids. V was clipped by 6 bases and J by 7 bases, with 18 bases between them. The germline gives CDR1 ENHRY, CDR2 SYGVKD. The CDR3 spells CAISGTWGQGEAFF. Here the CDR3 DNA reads TGTGCCATCAGCGGGACCTGGGGGCAGGGTGAAGCTTTCTTT.

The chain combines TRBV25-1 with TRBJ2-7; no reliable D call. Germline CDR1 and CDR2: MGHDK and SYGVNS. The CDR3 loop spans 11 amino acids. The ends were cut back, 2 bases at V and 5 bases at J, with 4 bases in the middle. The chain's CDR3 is CASSEVNEQYF. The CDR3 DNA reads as TGTGCCAGCAGTGAAGTCAACGAGCAGTACTTC.

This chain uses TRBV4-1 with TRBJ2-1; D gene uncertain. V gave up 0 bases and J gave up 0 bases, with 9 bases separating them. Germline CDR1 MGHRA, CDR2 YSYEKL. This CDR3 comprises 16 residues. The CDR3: CASSQENAASYNEQFF. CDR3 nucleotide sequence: TGCGCCAGCAGCCAAGAAAACGCGGCCTCCTACAATGAGCAGTTCTTC.

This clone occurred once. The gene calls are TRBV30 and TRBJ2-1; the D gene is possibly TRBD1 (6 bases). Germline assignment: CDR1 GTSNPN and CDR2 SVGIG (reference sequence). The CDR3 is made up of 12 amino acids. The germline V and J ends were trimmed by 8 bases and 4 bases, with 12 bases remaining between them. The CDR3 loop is CARLQGYNEQFF. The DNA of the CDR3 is TGTGCCCGCCTACAGGGATACAATGAGCAGTTCTTC.

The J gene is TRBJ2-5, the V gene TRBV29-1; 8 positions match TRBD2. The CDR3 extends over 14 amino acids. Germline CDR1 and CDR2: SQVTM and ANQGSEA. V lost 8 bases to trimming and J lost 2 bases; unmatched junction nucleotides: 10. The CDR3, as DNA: TGCAGCTCCGACCGGGGGGGGACACAAGAGACCCAGTACTTC. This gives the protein CSSDRGGTQETQYF.